This TCR beta chain was identified in a study of OX40 agonist ivuxolimab in advanced cancers. Looking at the study overall: Partial responses were recorded for three patients, including one with hepatocellular carcinoma and two with cutaneous melanoma.

TCRdb keeps only in-frame clones here, not all; method: immunoSEQ multiplex PCR. The table shows tens of thousands of clones, with 75% to 90% occurring only once. Study-wide results and caveats: At 0.1 to 3.0 mg/kg and by week 6, CD4+ and CD8+ T cells in the blood had expanded clonally.

There are 17 residues in the CDR3. J gave up 0 bases and V 3 bases, and 5 bases lay outside the gene matches. Germline V gene data show CDR1 as MNHEY and CDR2 as SMNVEV (reference sequence). Details on this clone: Antigen specificity is unknown.

This clonotype was sampled from an adult with an advanced solid tumor such as melanoma, head and neck, liver or kidney cancer. Sequencing used CD4+ or CD8+ T cells sorted from blood, obtained in a trial of the OX40 agonist ivuxolimab. This chain links TRBV27 with TRBJ1-6; 7 positions match TRBD1. The CDR3 loop is CASSFQTGSSYNSPLHF. CDR3 in DNA: TGTGCCAGCAGTTTTCAGACAGGGAGCTCCTATAATTCACCCCTCCACTTT.